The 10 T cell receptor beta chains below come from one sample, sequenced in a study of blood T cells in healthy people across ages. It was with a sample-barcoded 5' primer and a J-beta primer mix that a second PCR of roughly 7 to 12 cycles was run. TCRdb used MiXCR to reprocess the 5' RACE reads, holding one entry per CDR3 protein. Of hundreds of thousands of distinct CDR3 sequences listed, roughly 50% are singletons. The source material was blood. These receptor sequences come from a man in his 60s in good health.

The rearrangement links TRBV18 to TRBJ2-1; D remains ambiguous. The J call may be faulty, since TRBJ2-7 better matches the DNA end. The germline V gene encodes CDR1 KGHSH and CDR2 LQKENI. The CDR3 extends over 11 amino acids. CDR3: CASSPGWEQYF. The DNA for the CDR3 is TGTGCCAGCTCACCAGGGTGGGAGCAGTACTTC.

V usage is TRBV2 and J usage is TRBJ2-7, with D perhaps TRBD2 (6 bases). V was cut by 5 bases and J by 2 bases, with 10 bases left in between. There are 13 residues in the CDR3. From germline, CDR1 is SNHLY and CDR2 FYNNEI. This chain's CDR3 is CASSSDYTYEQYF. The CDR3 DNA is TGTGCCAGCAGTTCGGACTATACCTACGAGCAGTACTTC. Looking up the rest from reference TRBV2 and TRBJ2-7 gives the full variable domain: EPEVTQTPSHQVTQMGQEVILRCVPISNHLYFYWYRQILGQKVEFLVSFYNNEISEKSEIFDDQFSVERPDGSNFTLKIRSTKLEDSAMYFCASSSDYTYEQYFGPGTRLTVT.

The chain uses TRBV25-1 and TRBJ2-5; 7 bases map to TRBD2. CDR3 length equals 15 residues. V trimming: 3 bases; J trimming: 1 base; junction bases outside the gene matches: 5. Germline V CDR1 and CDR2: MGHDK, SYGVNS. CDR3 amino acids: CASSEGGRGQETQYF. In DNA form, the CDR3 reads TGTGCCAGCAGTGAGGGAGGGCGAGGCCAAGAGACCCAGTACTTC.

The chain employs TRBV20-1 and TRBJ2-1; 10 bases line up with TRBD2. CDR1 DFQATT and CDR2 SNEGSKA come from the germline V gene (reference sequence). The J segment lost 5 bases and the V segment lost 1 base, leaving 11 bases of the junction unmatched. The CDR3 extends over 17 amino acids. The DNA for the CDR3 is TGCAGTGCTAGAGGGGCTAGCGGGGGAGAATATCACAATGAGCAGTTCTTC. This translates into CSARGASGGEYHNEQFF.

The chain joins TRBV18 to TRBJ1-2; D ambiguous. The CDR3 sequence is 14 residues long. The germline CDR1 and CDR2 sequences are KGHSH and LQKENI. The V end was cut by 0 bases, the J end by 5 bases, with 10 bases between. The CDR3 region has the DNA TGTGCCAGCTCACCACCGGGCACCGAGTATGGCTACACCTTC. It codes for CASSPPGTEYGYTF.

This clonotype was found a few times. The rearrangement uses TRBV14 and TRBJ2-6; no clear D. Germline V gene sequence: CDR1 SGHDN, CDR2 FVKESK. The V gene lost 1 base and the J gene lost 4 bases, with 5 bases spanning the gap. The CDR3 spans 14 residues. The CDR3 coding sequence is TGTGCCAGCAGCCAAGTAACCGGGGCCAACGTCCTGACTTTC. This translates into CASSQVTGANVLTF.

In nucleotides, the CDR3 is TGTGCCAGCAGCCCCGCGACAGGGATCCTTGAGACCCAGTACTTC. Its protein is CASSPATGILETQYF. The V call is TRBV3-1, the J call TRBJ2-4, with 7 nucleotides matching TRBD1. The last part of the DNA fits TRBJ2-5 better; the J call may be wrong. Germline V CDR1 and CDR2: LGHDT, YNNKEL (reference sequence). This CDR3 comprises 15 residues.

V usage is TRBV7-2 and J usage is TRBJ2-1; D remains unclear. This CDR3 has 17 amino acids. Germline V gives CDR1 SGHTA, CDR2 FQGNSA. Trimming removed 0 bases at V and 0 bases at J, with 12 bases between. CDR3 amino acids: CASSLAFDFSSYNEQFF. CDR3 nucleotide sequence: TGTGCCAGCAGCTTAGCGTTCGACTTTAGCTCCTACAATGAGCAGTTCTTC.

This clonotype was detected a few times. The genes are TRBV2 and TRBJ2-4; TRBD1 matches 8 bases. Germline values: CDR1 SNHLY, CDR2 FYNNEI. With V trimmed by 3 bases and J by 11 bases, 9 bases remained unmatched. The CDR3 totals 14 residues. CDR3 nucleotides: TGTGCCAGCAGTGAGGCAGGGGGCCCCGATTTTCAGTACTTC. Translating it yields CASSEAGGPDFQYF.

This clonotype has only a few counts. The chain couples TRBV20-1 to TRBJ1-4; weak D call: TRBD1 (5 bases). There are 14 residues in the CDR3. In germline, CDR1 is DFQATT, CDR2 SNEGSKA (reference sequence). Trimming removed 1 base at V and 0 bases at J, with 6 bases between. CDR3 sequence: CSARVTATNEKLFF. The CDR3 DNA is TGCAGTGCTAGAGTGACAGCAACTAATGAAAAACTGTTTTTT.